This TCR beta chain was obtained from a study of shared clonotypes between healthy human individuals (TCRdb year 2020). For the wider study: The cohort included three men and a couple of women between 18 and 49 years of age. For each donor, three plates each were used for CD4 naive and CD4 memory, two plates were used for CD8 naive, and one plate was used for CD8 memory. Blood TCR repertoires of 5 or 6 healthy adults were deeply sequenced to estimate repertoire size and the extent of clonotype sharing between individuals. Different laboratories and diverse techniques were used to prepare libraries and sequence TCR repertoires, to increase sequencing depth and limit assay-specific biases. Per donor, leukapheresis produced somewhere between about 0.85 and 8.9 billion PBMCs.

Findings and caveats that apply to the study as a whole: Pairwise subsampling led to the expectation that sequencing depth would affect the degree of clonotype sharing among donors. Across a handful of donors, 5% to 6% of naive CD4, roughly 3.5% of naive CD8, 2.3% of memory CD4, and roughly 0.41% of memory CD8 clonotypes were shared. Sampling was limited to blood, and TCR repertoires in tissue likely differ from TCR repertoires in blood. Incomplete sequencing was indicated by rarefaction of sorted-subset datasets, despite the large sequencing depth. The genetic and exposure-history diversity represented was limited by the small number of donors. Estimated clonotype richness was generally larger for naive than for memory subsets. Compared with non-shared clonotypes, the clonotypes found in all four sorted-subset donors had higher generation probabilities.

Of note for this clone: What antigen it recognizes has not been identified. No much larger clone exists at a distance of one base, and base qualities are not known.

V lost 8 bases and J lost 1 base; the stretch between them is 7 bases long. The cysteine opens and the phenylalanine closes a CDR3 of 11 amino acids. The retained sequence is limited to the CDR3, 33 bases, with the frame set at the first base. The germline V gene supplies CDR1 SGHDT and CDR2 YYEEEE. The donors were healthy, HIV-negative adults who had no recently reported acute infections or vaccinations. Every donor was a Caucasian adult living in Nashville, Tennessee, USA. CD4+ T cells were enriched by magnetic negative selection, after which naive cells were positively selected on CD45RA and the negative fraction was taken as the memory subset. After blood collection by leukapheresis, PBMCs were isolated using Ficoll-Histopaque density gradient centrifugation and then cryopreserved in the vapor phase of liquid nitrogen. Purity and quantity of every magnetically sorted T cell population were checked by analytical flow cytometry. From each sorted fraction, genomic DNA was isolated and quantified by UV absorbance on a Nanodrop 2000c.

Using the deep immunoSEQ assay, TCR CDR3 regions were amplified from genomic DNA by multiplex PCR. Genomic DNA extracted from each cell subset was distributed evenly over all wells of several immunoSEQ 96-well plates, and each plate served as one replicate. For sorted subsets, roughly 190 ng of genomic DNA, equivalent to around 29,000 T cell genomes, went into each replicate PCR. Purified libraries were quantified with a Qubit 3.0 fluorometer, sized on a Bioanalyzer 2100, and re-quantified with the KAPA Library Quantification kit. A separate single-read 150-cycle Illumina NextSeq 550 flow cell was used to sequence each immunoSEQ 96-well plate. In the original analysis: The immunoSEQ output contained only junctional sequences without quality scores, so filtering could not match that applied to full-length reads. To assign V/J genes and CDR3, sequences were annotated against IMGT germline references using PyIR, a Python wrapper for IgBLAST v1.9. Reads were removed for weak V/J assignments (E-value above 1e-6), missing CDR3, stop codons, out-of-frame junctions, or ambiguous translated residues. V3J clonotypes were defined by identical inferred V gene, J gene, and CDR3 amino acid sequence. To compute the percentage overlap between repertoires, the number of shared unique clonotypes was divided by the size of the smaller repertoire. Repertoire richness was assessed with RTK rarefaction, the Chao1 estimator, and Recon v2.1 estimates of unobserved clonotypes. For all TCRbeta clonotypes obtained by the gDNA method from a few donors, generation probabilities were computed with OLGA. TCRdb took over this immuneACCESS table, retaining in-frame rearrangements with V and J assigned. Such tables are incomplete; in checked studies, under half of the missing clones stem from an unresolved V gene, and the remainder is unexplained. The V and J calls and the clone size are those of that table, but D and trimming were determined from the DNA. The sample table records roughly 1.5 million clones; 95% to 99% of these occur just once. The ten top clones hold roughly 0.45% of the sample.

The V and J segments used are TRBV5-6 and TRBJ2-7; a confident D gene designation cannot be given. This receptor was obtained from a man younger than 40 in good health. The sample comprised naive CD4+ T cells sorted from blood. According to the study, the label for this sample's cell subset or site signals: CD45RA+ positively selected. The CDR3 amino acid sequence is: CASKTSYEQYF. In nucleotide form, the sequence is TGTGCCAGTAAGACTTCCTACGAGCAGTACTTC.